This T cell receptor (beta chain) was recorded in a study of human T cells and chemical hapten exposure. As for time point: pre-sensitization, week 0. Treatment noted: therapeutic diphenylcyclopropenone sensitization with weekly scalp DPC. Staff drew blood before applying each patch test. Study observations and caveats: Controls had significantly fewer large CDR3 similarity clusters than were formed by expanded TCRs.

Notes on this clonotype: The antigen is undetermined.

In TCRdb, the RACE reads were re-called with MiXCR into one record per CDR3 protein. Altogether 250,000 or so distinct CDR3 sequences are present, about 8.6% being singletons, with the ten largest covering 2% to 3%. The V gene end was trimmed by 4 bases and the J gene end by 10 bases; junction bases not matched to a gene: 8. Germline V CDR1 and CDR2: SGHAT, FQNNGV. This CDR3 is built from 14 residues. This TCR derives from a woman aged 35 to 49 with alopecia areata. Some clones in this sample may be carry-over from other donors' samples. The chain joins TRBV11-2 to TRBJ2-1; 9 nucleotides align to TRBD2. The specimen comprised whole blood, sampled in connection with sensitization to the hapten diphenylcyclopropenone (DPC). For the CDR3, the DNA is TGTGCCAGCAGCTCCTTCTCCGGGACTAGCGAGCAGTTCTTC. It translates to CASSSFSGTSEQFF.